One sample yielded the 11 T cell receptor beta chains listed below, sequenced in a study of OX40 agonist ivuxolimab in advanced cancers. Clones were sequenced by immunoSEQ multiplex PCR, and TCRdb holds only the in-frame ones, with some missing. The sample includes about 50,000 clones, around 85% of them seen just once. The sample was CD4+ or CD8+ T cells sorted from blood, taken in a trial of the OX40 agonist ivuxolimab. The origin of the receptors is an adult with an advanced solid tumor such as melanoma, head and neck, liver or kidney cancer.

CDR3: CASSFYDDRGQYF. CDR3 bases: TGTGCCAGCAGCTTCTATGACGACAGGGGGCAGTATTTT. The J gene is TRBJ2-3, the V gene TRBV5-4; 8 nucleotides align to TRBD1. Germline CDR1 and CDR2: SGHNT and YYREEE (reference sequence). J lost 11 bases, V lost 2 bases, and 7 bases had no gene match. The CDR3 is made up of 13 amino acids.

The gene calls are TRBV2 and TRBJ1-4; 9 nucleotides line up with TRBD1. CDR3 size: 13 residues. CDR1 and CDR2 from the germline V gene are SNHLY and FYNNEI. After removal of 6 bases from V and 7 bases from J, the junction contained 3 bases not matched to a gene. The DNA of the CDR3 is TGTGCCAGCAGGGACAGGGGAATTGAAAAACTGTTTTTT. It translates to CASRDRGIEKLFF.

The chain links TRBV7-2 to TRBJ1-1; TRBD1 matches 9 bases. Germline assignment: CDR1 SGHTA and CDR2 FQGNSA. Unmatched junction bases numbered 3, after V lost 5 bases and J lost 2 bases. The CDR3 length is 14 residues. CDR3 DNA: TGTGCCAGCAGCAAGGACAGGGGTAACACTGAAGCTTTCTTT. Protein sequence: CASSKDRGNTEAFF.

The rearrangement joins TRBV6-1 to TRBJ2-7; no reliable D call. The germline V and J ends were trimmed by 6 bases and 4 bases, with 7 bases remaining between them. Per germline, CDR1 MNHNS and CDR2 SASEGT. CDR3 length equals 11 residues. CDR3 nucleotide sequence: TGTGCCAGCAGGGACCTATACGAGCAGTACTTC. Its protein product is CASRDLYEQYF.

The chain has TRBV30 and TRBJ1-2; D remains unclear. Germline CDR1 and CDR2: GTSNPN and SVGIG (reference sequence). Trimming cost V 0 bases and J 4 bases, with 9 bases left between them. The CDR3 has 13 residues. The CDR3 nucleotides are TGTGCCTGGAGTGTCGGCAGACCCTATGGCTACACCTTC. It encodes CAWSVGRPYGYTF.

The chain couples TRBV11-3 to TRBJ1-1; D ambiguous. V dropped 4 bases and J dropped 1 base, with 13 bases sitting between them. CDR3 size: 15 residues. Looked up from germline, CDR1 is SGHNT and CDR2 is YENEEA. The CDR3 here is CASSYPREGNTEAFF. The CDR3 DNA reads as TGTGCCAGCAGCTACCCGCGTGAGGGGAACACTGAAGCTTTCTTT.

This sequence joins TRBV6-1 and TRBJ2-7, with D unresolved. Trimming removed 4 bases from V and 8 bases from J, with 15 bases in between. The germline gives CDR1 MNHNS, CDR2 SASEGT. The CDR3 runs to 13 residues. CDR3 sequence: CASSGDARTQQYF. The DNA of the CDR3 is TGTGCCAGCAGTGGAGACGCCCGAACGCAGCAGTACTTC.

The CDR3 sequence: CASSPGPSPLHEQYF. The CDR3 DNA is TGTGCCAGCAGCCCTGGGCCCTCCCCTCTCCACGAGCAGTACTTC. The chain is built from TRBV27 and TRBJ2-7; no firm D call. From germline, CDR1 is MNHEY and CDR2 SMNVEV (reference sequence). V was pared by 6 bases and J by 5 bases, with 20 bases between. This CDR3 comprises 15 residues.

V is TRBV7-8 and J is TRBJ1-5; TRBD1 aligns across 7 bases. Trimming removed 3 bases from V and 3 bases from J; junction bases left unmatched: 14. This CDR3 has 18 amino acids. CDR1 and CDR2 from the germline V gene are SGHVS and FQNEAQ. The CDR3 nucleotides read TGTGCCAGCAGCTTCCAACAGGGGACGAGGGGGTTCAATCAGCCCCAGCATTTT. This codes for CASSFQQGTRGFNQPQHF.

This rearrangement joins TRBV12-5 to TRBJ1-1; maybe TRBD1 (5 bases). CDR3 length equals 17 residues. The V and J ends lost 0 bases and 2 bases respectively, with 16 bases between them. Germline-derived CDR1 and CDR2 are LGHNT and FRNRAP. The CDR3 bases are TGTGCTAGTGGTTTGGTAGCTGGGGCCGCGGTAAACACTGAAGCTTTCTTT. It codes for CASGLVAGAAVNTEAFF.

This rearrangement joins TRBV11-3 to TRBJ2-3; TRBD2 agrees at 8 bases. The V gene's germline CDR1 is SGHNT and CDR2 YENEEA. CDR3 length: 12 residues. Trimming at V came to 7 bases and at J to 4 bases, leaving 1 base not matched to a gene. CDR3 bases: TGTGCCAGCATCGGGAGGGCAGATACGCAGTATTTT. This codes for CASIGRADTQYF. Supplemented by reference TRBV11-3 and TRBJ2-3, the full variable domain reads EAGVVQSPRYKIIEKKQPVAFWCNPISGHNTLYWYLQNLGQGPELLIRYENEEAVDDSQLPKDRFSAERLKGVDSTLKIQPAELGDSAVYLCASIGRADTQYFGPGTRLTVL.